The next 30 T cell receptor beta chains were all read from a single sample in a study of T cell responses to AZD1222 COVID-19 vaccine. Libraries were prepared by immunoSEQ multiplex PCR; TCRdb keeps only in-frame clonotypes and omits some of them. The data show around 120,000 clones, 87% seen once. Sequenced material: peripheral blood, taken on day 0 of AZD1222 vaccination. These TCRs come from an adult in good health.

This chain joins TRBV4-1 and TRBJ2-1, with 10 bases matching TRBD2. The CDR3 runs 15 residues. V lost 3 bases and J lost 8; bases outside the gene matches: 7. The germline V gene has CDR1 MGHRA and CDR2 YSYEKL. CDR3 DNA: TGCGCCAGCAGCCATCCGGGACTAGCGTCAGATGAGCAGTTCTTC. It codes for CASSHPGLASDEQFF.

There are a few counts of this clone. The gene calls are TRBV28 and TRBJ1-5, with TRBD1 identical over 7 bases. V lost 6 bases, J lost 4 bases, and 9 bases stayed unmatched. Germline V gives CDR1 MDHEN, CDR2 SYDVKM. The CDR3 loop spans 15 amino acids. CDR3 amino acids: CASSPVRGPNQPQHF. DNA for the CDR3: TGTGCCAGCAGCCCTGTAAGGGGGCCAAATCAGCCCCAGCATTTT. The full variable domain, rest sourced from reference TRBV28 and TRBJ1-5, is DVKVTQSSRYLVKRTGEKVFLECVQDMDHENMFWYRQDPGLGLRLIYFSYDVKMKEKGDIPEGYSVSREKKERFSLILESASTNQTSMYLCASSPVRGPNQPQHFGDGTRLSIL.

The chain joins TRBV28 to TRBJ1-5; D is possibly TRBD1 (6 bases). The CDR3 spans 14 residues. Looked up from germline, CDR1 is MDHEN and CDR2 is SYDVKM. V lost 4 bases and J 6 bases, leaving 13 bases between the germline ends. The CDR3 loop reads CASSSQGLGQPQHF. Here the CDR3 DNA reads TGTGCCAGCAGTTCACAGGGACTAGGTCAGCCCCAGCATTTT. The whole variable domain, filled in from reference TRBV28 and TRBJ1-5, reads DVKVTQSSRYLVKRTGEKVFLECVQDMDHENMFWYRQDPGLGLRLIYFSYDVKMKEKGDIPEGYSVSREKKERFSLILESASTNQTSMYLCASSSQGLGQPQHFGDGTRLSIL.

V usage is TRBV19 and J usage is TRBJ2-6; no clear D gene. This CDR3 has 15 amino acids. The germline gives CDR1 LNHDA, CDR2 SQIVND (reference sequence). V lost 1 base, J lost 3 bases, and 7 bases lay in between. The DNA of the CDR3 is TGTGCCAGTAGTATAGCGTCACTTGGGGCCAACGTCCTGACTTTC. It yields the protein CASSIASLGANVLTF.

The rearrangement uses TRBV9 and TRBJ2-5; tentatively, D is TRBD1 (5 bases). V was pared by 0 bases and J by 5 bases, with 5 bases between. The CDR3 loop spans 12 amino acids. Looked up from germline, CDR1 is SGDLS and CDR2 is YYNGEE. The DNA of the CDR3 is TGTGCCAGCAGCGTAGAGGGGGAGACCCAGTACTTC. Its translation is CASSVEGETQYF.

The J gene is TRBJ2-3, the V gene TRBV7-2; D uncertain. There are 15 residues in the CDR3. Trimming took off 2 bases at V and 2 bases at J, with 11 bases between the two ends. Germline V lookup: CDR1 SGHTA, CDR2 FQGNSA. CDR3 sequence reads: CASSLRKHDTDTQYF. In DNA, the CDR3 is TGTGCCAGCAGCTTACGAAAGCACGACACAGATACGCAGTATTTT.

Only a few counts were recorded for this clone. The rearrangement uses TRBV5-1 and TRBJ2-7, with D unresolved. The CDR3 runs 13 residues. Per germline, CDR1 SGHRS and CDR2 YFSETQ. The V gene lost 5 bases and the J gene lost 5 bases, with 14 bases spanning the gap. The CDR3 nucleotides read TGCGCCAGCAGGCCGGGCCCTCGGAACGAGCAGTACTTC. Protein product: CASRPGPRNEQYF.

The genes are TRBV2 and TRBJ2-3; D possibly corresponds to TRBD2 (6 bases). The length of the CDR3 is 14 residues. V lost 3 bases to trimming and J lost 4 bases, with 11 bases between them. Germline loops: CDR1 SNHLY, CDR2 FYNNEI. This CDR3 is CASSDLREADTQYF. In DNA, the CDR3 is TGTGCCAGCAGTGATCTCAGGGAGGCAGATACGCAGTATTTT. The variable domain in full, with the rest retrieved from reference TRBV2 and TRBJ2-3, is EPEVTQTPSHQVTQMGQEVILRCVPISNHLYFYWYRQILGQKVEFLVSFYNNEISEKSEIFDDQFSVERPDGSNFTLKIRSTKLEDSAMYFCASSDLREADTQYFGPGTRLTVL.

V usage is TRBV3-1 (or the pseudogene TRBV3-2) and J usage is TRBJ2-2; the D is unclear. Trimming pared 4 bases from V and 6 bases from J, leaving 15 bases between. CDR3 size: 15 residues. Germline V gene sequence: CDR1 LGHDT, CDR2 YNNKEL (reference sequence). The CDR3, as DNA: TGTGCCAGCAGCCCCCAGGACCTACGGGCCGGGGAGCTGTTTTTT. It is translated as CASSPQDLRAGELFF.

The genes are TRBV7-9 and TRBJ2-7; TRBD1 matches at 11 bases. Germline CDR1 and CDR2: SEHNR and FQNEAQ (reference sequence). This CDR3 spans 15 amino acids. V lost 5 bases and J lost 3; bases outside the gene matches: 6. The CDR3 loop is CASSRRDRGIYEQYF. CDR3 nucleotides: TGTGCCAGCAGCCGACGGGACAGGGGGATCTACGAGCAGTACTTC.

V and J are TRBV15 and TRBJ1-5; D ambiguous. With 3 bases removed from V and 9 bases from J, the gap between germline ends came to 18 bases. The CDR3 length is 15 residues. Germline CDR1 reads LNHNV; CDR2 reads YYDKDF (reference sequence). The CDR3 reads CATSSRRSAVGPQHF. CDR3 nucleotides: TGTGCCACCAGCAGCCGTCGGTCCGCCGTTGGGCCCCAGCATTTT.

This clone showed up just once. The genes are TRBV28 and TRBJ1-1; D possibly corresponds to TRBD1 (5 bases). Germline CDR1 is MDHEN and CDR2 is SYDVKM. This CDR3 is 16 amino acids long. V gave up 3 bases and J gave up 6 bases, with 20 bases separating them. CDR3 residues: CASSFQGEVFVAEAFF. The DNA for the CDR3 is TGTGCCAGCAGTTTTCAGGGAGAGGTGTTTGTAGCTGAAGCTTTCTTT.

The rearrangement uses TRBV2 and TRBJ1-5; D perhaps matches TRBD1 (6 bases). This CDR3 contains 13 residues. The germline CDR1 and CDR2 sequences are SNHLY and FYNNEI. Trimming pared 8 bases from V and 7 bases from J, leaving 15 bases between. The CDR3 protein is CASARGPGQPQHF. The CDR3 nucleotides are TGTGCCAGCGCTCGGGGGCCAGGCCAGCCCCAGCATTTT.

This clone appeared a single time. This rearrangement joins TRBV3-1 (or the pseudogene TRBV3-2) to TRBJ2-3; D may be TRBD2 (5 bases). Germline loops: CDR1 LGHDT, CDR2 YNNKEL (reference sequence). CDR3 length: 15 amino acids. Trimming took 3 bases from V and 2 from J, leaving 12 bases between them. The CDR3 DNA sequence: TGTGCCAGCAGCCAGGCTAGCTCTTTCACAGATACGCAGTATTTT. Translated: CASSQASSFTDTQYF.

The chain couples TRBV16 to TRBJ1-5, with 7 bases matching TRBD1. Germline CDR1 reads KGHSY; CDR2 reads FQNENV. The CDR3 loop spans 16 amino acids. Losses at the gene ends were 2 bases for V and 2 bases for J; bases not matched to a gene: 6. The CDR3 bases are TGTGCCAGCAGCCAAAGACAGGGTGAGGGCAATCAGCCCCAGCATTTT. Encoded protein: CASSQRQGEGNQPQHF.

The chain employs TRBV28 and TRBJ1-1; TRBD1 matches at 8 bases. The junction had 6 bases not matched to a gene; V was cut back by 6 bases and J by 3 bases. Germline loops: CDR1 MDHEN, CDR2 SYDVKM. This CDR3 is 14 amino acids long. CDR3 in amino acids: CASRIRGLDTEAFF. The CDR3 bases are TGTGCCAGCAGGATCAGGGGGCTGGACACTGAAGCTTTCTTT. The full variable domain, with the rest looked up from reference TRBV28 and TRBJ1-1, is DVKVTQSSRYLVKRTGEKVFLECVQDMDHENMFWYRQDPGLGLRLIYFSYDVKMKEKGDIPEGYSVSREKKERFSLILESASTNQTSMYLCASRIRGLDTEAFFGQGTRLTVV.

The chain is built from TRBV7-8 and TRBJ1-4; D is possibly TRBD1 (6 bases). Per the germline V gene, CDR1 is SGHVS and CDR2 is FQNEAQ. Trimming pared 5 bases from V and 3 bases from J, leaving 16 bases between. This CDR3 has 16 amino acids. The CDR3 bases are TGTGCCAGCAGCGAAACGCAGGGGCTGGCTAATGAAAAACTGTTTTTT. Protein product: CASSETQGLANEKLFF.

This clone was recorded only once. The rearrangement links TRBV4-2 to TRBJ1-2; D gene unclear. Between the trimmed V and J ends, which lost 1 base and 5 bases, there was a span of 17 bases. The CDR3 has 16 residues. The germline V gene encodes CDR1 LGHNA and CDR2 YNFKEQ. CDR3 region: CASSQGMTFGVYGYTF. The CDR3 DNA reads TGTGCCAGCAGCCAAGGCATGACGTTTGGAGTGTATGGCTACACCTTC.

The rearrangement uses TRBV28 and TRBJ1-5; 7 bases fit TRBD1. Germline loops: CDR1 MDHEN, CDR2 SYDVKM. The CDR3 has 15 residues. Trimming removed 7 bases from V and 3 bases from J; junction bases left unmatched: 9. The CDR3 is CASIRGTANNQPQHF. The CDR3 nucleotides read TGTGCCAGCATCCGCGGGACAGCAAACAATCAGCCCCAGCATTTT.

The chain couples TRBV5-5 to TRBJ2-7; 11 nucleotides agree with TRBD1. The CDR3 consists of 14 residues. J was trimmed by 3 bases and V by 2 bases; bases with no gene match: 1. Germline V gene data show CDR1 as SGHKS and CDR2 as YYEKEE (reference sequence). CDR3 loop: CASSFGTGGYEQYF. The CDR3 DNA follows: TGTGCCAGCAGCTTCGGGACAGGGGGCTACGAGCAGTACTTC.

The rearrangement links TRBV5-3 to TRBJ2-3; 15 bases fit TRBD2. TRBV5-3 is reported as an ORF; its role is uncertain. This CDR3 spans 17 amino acids. V lost 4 bases and J lost 5; bases outside the gene matches: 8. CDR3 amino acids: CARSPSLGLAGGDTQYF. DNA of the CDR3: TGTGCCAGAAGCCCCAGCCTGGGACTAGCGGGAGGAGATACGCAGTATTTT.

The gene calls are TRBV6-5 and TRBJ1-3; tentative D call: TRBD1 (5 bases). CDR3 length: 16 residues. Germline V CDR1 and CDR2: MNHEY, SVGAGI. V lost 4 bases and J 0 bases, leaving 13 bases between the germline ends. The CDR3 is CASSFGTAVSGNTIYF. The CDR3, as DNA: TGTGCCAGCAGTTTCGGGACTGCAGTCTCTGGAAACACCATATATTTT.

This clone was picked up one time. This chain uses TRBV28 with TRBJ1-2; TRBD1 matches at 9 bases. CDR3 length: 13 amino acids. Losses at the gene ends were 6 bases for V and 6 bases for J; bases not matched to a gene: 5. Germline-derived CDR1 and CDR2 are MDHEN and SYDVKM. This CDR3 reads CASSPGQGNGYTF. CDR3 nucleotides: TGTGCCAGCAGCCCGGGACAGGGTAATGGCTACACCTTC.

This clone was detected once. J is TRBJ1-1 and V is TRBV9; maybe TRBD1 (6 bases). CDR1 is SGDLS, CDR2 YYNGEE, per germline. This CDR3 has 15 amino acids. The germline V and J ends were trimmed by 4 bases and 1 base, with 14 bases remaining between them. The CDR3 sequence: CASSLGPDRNTEAFF. As DNA, the CDR3 is TGTGCCAGCAGCTTGGGGCCGGACAGGAACACTGAAGCTTTCTTT. The entire variable domain, with the rest obtained from reference TRBV9 and TRBJ1-1, is as follows: DSGVTQTPKHLITATGQRVTLRCSPRSGDLSVYWYQQSLDQGLQFLIQYYNGEERAKGNILERFSAQQFPDLHSELNLSSLELGDSALYFCASSLGPDRNTEAFFGQGTRLTVV.

This chain connects TRBV28 to TRBJ2-2, with 12 positions matching TRBD2. CDR1 is MDHEN and CDR2 is SYDVKM in the germline V gene. V gave up 0 bases and J gave up 3 bases; unmatched junction bases: 2. The CDR3 is 17 amino acids. The chain's CDR3 is CASSLWLAGGYTGELFF. The CDR3 DNA sequence: TGTGCCAGCAGTTTATGGCTAGCGGGAGGGTACACCGGGGAGCTGTTTTTT.

This sequence joins TRBV15 and TRBJ2-3; unclear D gene. CDR3 size: 15 residues. The V gene lost 2 bases and the J gene lost 6 bases, with 15 bases spanning the gap. Germline CDR1 is LNHNV and CDR2 is YYDKDF (reference sequence). The CDR3 DNA reads TGTGCCACCAGCAGATCCCGAGCCACCTCTGATACGCAGTATTTT. This gives the protein CATSRSRATSDTQYF.

This chain uses TRBV11-2 with TRBJ1-5; D gene unclear. V was clipped by 1 base and J by 3 bases, with 4 bases between them. This CDR3 is built from 13 residues. From germline, CDR1 is SGHAT and CDR2 FQNNGV. In DNA, the CDR3 is TGTGCCAGCAGCTTAGGGGTCAATCAGCCCCAGCATTTT. This translates into CASSLGVNQPQHF. Together with reference TRBV11-2 and TRBJ1-5, the CDR3 gives the full variable domain: EAGVAQSPRYKIIEKRQSVAFWCNPISGHATLYWYQQILGQGPKLLIQFQNNGVVDDSQLPKDRFSAERLKGVDSTLKIQPAKLEDSAVYLCASSLGVNQPQHFGDGTRLSIL.

CDR3 in DNA: TGTGCCAGCAGCGCCGGGGGTCCCCGGACAGGGAGGGGGACTGAAGCTTTCTTT. Protein sequence: CASSAGGPRTGRGTEAFF. This chain links TRBV9 with TRBJ1-1; TRBD1 matches at 8 bases. Germline assignment: CDR1 SGDLS and CDR2 YYNGEE. Losses at the gene ends were 3 bases for V and 5 bases for J; bases not matched to a gene: 18. This CDR3 has 18 residues.

This chain joins TRBV6-5 and TRBJ1-1, with TRBD1 as a possible D gene (5 bases). CDR3 length: 14 amino acids. CDR1 is MNHEY and CDR2 is SVGAGI in the germline V gene. V was clipped by 2 bases and J by 6 bases, with 13 bases between them. The CDR3 nucleotides are TGTGCCAGCAGTTACGGGGGTGGAATTGCTGAAGCTTTCTTT. This codes for CASSYGGGIAEAFF.

The chain employs TRBV5-4 and TRBJ2-7, with unresolved D. The CDR3 consists of 13 residues. In germline, CDR1 is SGHNT, CDR2 YYREEE (reference sequence). V lost 3 bases and J 0 bases, leaving 7 bases between the germline ends. In DNA form, the CDR3 reads TGTGCCAGCAGCTCAGGATTCTCCTACGAGCAGTACTTC. Translating it yields CASSSGFSYEQYF.